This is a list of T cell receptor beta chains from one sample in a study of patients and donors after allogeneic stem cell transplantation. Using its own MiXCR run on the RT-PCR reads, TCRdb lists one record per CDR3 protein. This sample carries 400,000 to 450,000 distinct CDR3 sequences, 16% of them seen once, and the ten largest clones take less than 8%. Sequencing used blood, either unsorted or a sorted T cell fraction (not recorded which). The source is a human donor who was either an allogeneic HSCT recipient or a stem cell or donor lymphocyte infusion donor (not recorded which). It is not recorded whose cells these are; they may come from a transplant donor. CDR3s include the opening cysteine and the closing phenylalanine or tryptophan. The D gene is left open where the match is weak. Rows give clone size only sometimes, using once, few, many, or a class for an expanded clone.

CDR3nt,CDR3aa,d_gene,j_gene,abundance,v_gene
TGCAGCGTTATACAGGGAAAATATGGCTACACCTTC,CSVIQGKYGYTF,.,TRBJ1-2,few,TRBV29-1
TGCGCCAGCGGGGTAGGGTTCGGCACTGAAGCTTTCTTT,CASGVGFGTEAFF,.,TRBJ1-1,few,TRBV10-2
TGTGCCAGCGGACCGGGACGGTACAATGAGCAGTTCTTC,CASGPGRYNEQFF,.,TRBJ2-1,few,TRBV6-1
TGTGCCAGCAGCTTACTTACTGCCAAAGCCAAAAACATTCAGTACTTC,CASSLLTAKAKNIQYF,.,TRBJ2-4,few,TRBV7-9
TGCAGTGCTAGGGGACAGGGAAGCAGGAACGATCAGCCCCAGCATTTT,CSARGQGSRNDQPQHF,TRBD1,TRBJ1-5,few,TRBV20-1
TGTGCCAGCAGCCAAGTCTACAAGCGGGGGGGCGGGGGTGAGCAGTTCTTC,CASSQVYKRGGGGEQFF,TRBD2,TRBJ2-1,few,TRBV3-1
TGTGCCAGCAGCCAAGGTGGTACAGGGGCTAATTCACCCCTCCACTTT,CASSQGGTGANSPLHF,TRBD1,TRBJ1-6,few,TRBV3-1
TGCGCCAGCAGCTTGGCAATAACTAGCGACCTCGGCACAGATACGCAGTATTTT,CASSLAITSDLGTDTQYF,TRBD2,TRBJ2-3,few,TRBV5-1
TGTGCCAGCAGCTTGTATCGGTCCGAGCAGTTCTTC,CASSLYRSEQFF,.,TRBJ2-1,few,TRBV5-8
TGCAGCACAAGGATTTCTGGGGCCAACGTCCTGACTTTC,CSTRISGANVLTF,.,TRBJ2-6,many,TRBV29-1
TGTGCCCTAACTAGTAAAGAGACCCAGTACTTC,CALTSKETQYF,.,TRBJ2-5,once,TRBV30
TGTGCCTGGAGTGGAGCCCCCAGGGAGCAGTACTTC,CAWSGAPREQYF,.,TRBJ2-7,.,TRBV30
TGTGCCAGCAGCACGGGACAGGCCTATGGCTACACCTTC,CASSTGQAYGYTF,TRBD1,TRBJ1-2,few,TRBV7-3
TGTGCCAGCAGCCCCCCGGCGGAGAGCGAGCAGTACTTC,CASSPPAESEQYF,.,TRBJ2-7,.,TRBV9
TGCAGTGCTAGAGGCGGGAGGGGGGACCCTAGGACTGAAGCTTTCTTT,CSARGGRGDPRTEAFF,.,TRBJ1-1,.,TRBV20-1
TGTGCCAGCAGCTTAGTTAGGACTAGAGGTTCCTACGAGCAGTACTTC,CASSLVRTRGSYEQYF,TRBD2,TRBJ2-7,.,TRBV7-2
TGTGCCAGCAGCCAAGGGGGGACAGGGGGCCATGGCTACACCTTC,CASSQGGTGGHGYTF,TRBD1,TRBJ1-2,.,TRBV4-2
TGCAGTGCTAACGAACCCATGAACACTGAAGCTTTCTTT,CSANEPMNTEAFF,.,TRBJ1-1,.,TRBV20-1
TGTGCCAGCAGCCAACCCACAGGGGGCGTTGGGAATGAGCAGTTCTTC,CASSQPTGGVGNEQFF,TRBD1,TRBJ2-1,.,TRBV4-2
TGTGCCAGCAGCCAAGTTCGCACTAGCGGTGAGCAGTTCTTC,CASSQVRTSGEQFF,TRBD2,TRBJ2-1,few,TRBV3-1
TGTGCCAGCAGCTTCGGGAGGGGCACAGATACGCAGTATTTT,CASSFGRGTDTQYF,TRBD2,TRBJ2-3,many,TRBV27
TGTGCCAGCAGCCTAGCGCGAGAGGGCCGCAATGAGCAGTTCTTC,CASSLAREGRNEQFF,.,TRBJ2-1,.,TRBV28
TGTGCCAGCAGTTTTGGCGAGTCCACTGAAGCTTTCTTT,CASSFGESTEAFF,.,TRBJ1-1,.,TRBV28
TGCGCCAGCAGCCAAGATCGGGGGGGCACTGAAGCTTTCTTT,CASSQDRGGTEAFF,.,TRBJ1-1,many,TRBV4-3
TGTGCCATAGGACAGATAGATAATTCACCCCTCCACTTT,CAIGQIDNSPLHF,.,TRBJ1-6,many,TRBV10-3
TGCGCCAGCAGCCAAGGGTGGCTAGCGTACGAGCAGTACTTC,CASSQGWLAYEQYF,.,TRBJ2-7,.,TRBV4-1
TGTGCCAGTAGTATTTCGGGACCGAGGAACACTGAAGCTTTCTTT,CASSISGPRNTEAFF,.,TRBJ1-1,few,TRBV19
TGTGCCAGCAGTTACAGGGAAGTTAGCTACAATGAGCAGTTCTTC,CASSYREVSYNEQFF,.,TRBJ2-1,.,TRBV7-3
TGTGCCAGCAGTTTAGGTCAGGGTAGCACTGAAGCTTTCTTT,CASSLGQGSTEAFF,.,TRBJ1-1,many,TRBV12-3/TRBV12-4
TGTGCCAGCACCTGGCGGGGGGCAGCCACTGAAGCTTTCTTT,CASTWRGAATEAFF,.,TRBJ1-1,.,TRBV6-1
TGTGCCAGCAGTCTGAGCGGGGGGGCAAGCAATGAGCAGTTCTTC,CASSLSGGASNEQFF,TRBD2,TRBJ2-1,few,TRBV12-3/TRBV12-4
TGTGCCAGCAGCTTAGAGGGGCCTGGGGCCAACGTCCTGACTTTC,CASSLEGPGANVLTF,.,TRBJ2-6,.,TRBV7-9
TGTGCCTGGAGTCGGAGCAATCAGCCCCAGCATTTT,CAWSRSNQPQHF,.,TRBJ1-5,few,TRBV30
TGTGCCAGCAGTTACTCGAAAGGAGGGACAGGTGAAGCTTTCTTT,CASSYSKGGTGEAFF,TRBD1,TRBJ1-1,few,TRBV6-5
TGTGCCAGCAGTCCACCGACAGGGGGCCTCTACTACGAGCAGTACTTC,CASSPPTGGLYYEQYF,TRBD1,TRBJ2-7,.,TRBV27
TGCAGTGCTAGGTATGACAGGGGCAATCAGCCCCAGCATTTT,CSARYDRGNQPQHF,TRBD1,TRBJ1-5,.,TRBV20-1
TGTGCCTGGAGTCGTTACTCTGGAAACACCATATATTTT,CAWSRYSGNTIYF,.,TRBJ1-3,.,TRBV30
TGTGCCAGCAGCTTGTTAGGACACACTGAAGCTTTCTTT,CASSLLGHTEAFF,.,TRBJ1-1,.,TRBV5-5
TGTGCCAGCAGCTTAGCAACAGGGGCCTACAATGAGCAGTTCTTC,CASSLATGAYNEQFF,TRBD1,TRBJ2-1,.,TRBV7-8